What follows describes a single TCR beta chain. The antigen it recognizes is unknown. There are no base qualities to consult, and no much larger clone falls within one base. The record originates from a study of post-analysis software for immune sequencing data (dated by TCRdb to the mid-2010s). At the level of the whole study: The recorded disease courses included relapsing-remitting, secondary progressive and progressive-relapsing multiple sclerosis, and some patients had no subtype annotation. The multiple sclerosis patient repertoires were compared with 11 previously published healthy control repertoires from donors aged about 6 to 26 years. A subset of samples was prepared in parallel using single-end sample barcoding, then pooled and co-amplified after Illumina adapter ligation. Findings and caveats that apply to the study as a whole: When samples were clustered directly using the F measure, samples prepared in the same batch co-clustered strongly, which prompted a batch-effect correction. The control group was slightly older than the multiple sclerosis patient group. Patients showed significantly higher frequencies than controls for five TRBV segments, among them TRBV5-6, TRBV5-1 and TRBV20-1. Multiple sclerosis patients had significantly lower normalized Chao1 diversity than controls, a result that suggests substantial peripheral T-cell clonal expansion.

As encoded in the germline V gene, CDR1 is SGHVS while CDR2 is FNYEAQ. V ends up 1 base short and J 3 bases short, with an unmatched junction base count of 8. Spanning cysteine to phenylalanine, the CDR3 consists of 16 amino acids. The CDR3 DNA has 48 bases and is translated from base 1. TCR beta repertoires were profiled from peripheral blood of roughly 13 young patients with multiple sclerosis to demonstrate the VDJtools post-analysis software. Multiple sclerosis patients were children and adolescents aged about 6 to 16 years. Receptor amplification or capture employed PCR. The instrument given in TCRdb is Illumina HiSeq 2500. Unique molecular identifiers were incorporated into TCR beta cDNA libraries to reduce PCR and sequencing biases. Every 1 to 10 million input T cells yielded roughly 500,000 cDNA molecules, meaning each molecule approximated one T cell. The patient libraries were prepared and sequenced with the same protocol used for the earlier healthy control dataset. Within a given batch, samples were prepared together, multiplexed and sequenced on the same HiSeq lane. In the authors' own workflow: Raw barcoded reads were processed with MIGEC, discarding single-read molecular identifier groups before consensus assembly and CDR3 extraction. Clonotype tables were post-analysed with VDJtools, normalizing diversity by down-sampling all datasets to the smallest sample size. In repertoire overlap clustering, CDR3 amino acid sequences, but not nucleotide sequences, were matched to correct batch-related cross-sample contamination. TCRdb's own reprocessing of the public reads used fastp at Q25 and MiXCR and kept productive beta chains. A single entry per CDR3 protein holds the most common genes and DNA from its merged rows. These V and J calls are TCRdb output, not the study's own analysis. The sample includes 450,000 to 700,000 distinct CDR3 sequences, with 44% observed a single time. The top ten clonotypes cover approximately 1.7% of the sample.

Sequencing was carried out using blood. This TCR derives from a girl between 10 and 17 years old with multiple sclerosis. This chain is built from TRBV7-6 and TRBJ2-7, with 8 central nucleotides matching TRBD2. The CDR3 corresponds to CASSLELAGLIYEQYF. The nucleotide sequence is given as TGTGCCAGCAGCTTAGAATTAGCGGGACTCATCTACGAGCAGTACTTC.